These T cell receptor beta chains were read from a single sample in a study of T cells after yellow fever vaccination. TCRdb re-called the 5' RACE reads with MiXCR, one entry per CDR3 protein. The repertoire includes a few hundred thousand distinct CDR3 sequences, approximately 16% of them detected once, and roughly 17% sits in the top ten. The sequencing here drew on PBMCs, taken 4 to 5 days after the first yellow fever vaccination. Source of these receptors: a man between 18 and 35 years old who received the YFV17D yellow fever vaccine. The CDR3 runs from the conserved cysteine through the conserved F or W. Each record gives: D gene, V gene, J gene, clone size, CDR3 protein, CDR3 DNA. D genes are given only for firm matches. Part of the rows lack a size; the others show once, few, many or a class for expanded clones.

D gene: TRBD1
V gene: TRBV4-3
J gene: TRBJ2-7
clone size: -
CDR3 protein: CASSHLRQGGYSYEQYF
CDR3 DNA: TGCGCCAGCAGCCACCTTAGACAGGGGGGATACTCCTACGAGCAGTACTTC

D gene: -
V gene: TRBV4-2
J gene: TRBJ1-1
clone size: few
CDR3 protein: CASSQPYGGGGTEAFF
CDR3 DNA: TGTGCCAGCAGCCAACCGTATGGGGGGGGCGGCACTGAAGCTTTCTTT

D gene: -
V gene: TRBV6-5
J gene: TRBJ2-2
clone size: -
CDR3 protein: CASSYLGSSNTGELFF
CDR3 DNA: TGTGCCAGCAGTTACCTTGGGTCATCGAACACCGGGGAGCTGTTTTTT

D gene: -
V gene: TRBV12-3/TRBV12-4
J gene: TRBJ2-2
clone size: few
CDR3 protein: CASSYTGTGGGGELFF
CDR3 DNA: TGTGCCAGCAGTTATACCGGGACCGGCGGAGGTGGGGAGCTGTTTTTT

D gene: TRBD2
V gene: TRBV5-1
J gene: TRBJ2-1
clone size: -
CDR3 protein: CASSWILAGVYNEQFF
CDR3 DNA: TGCGCCAGCAGCTGGATCCTAGCGGGGGTCTACAATGAGCAGTTCTTC

D gene: -
V gene: TRBV6-5
J gene: TRBJ2-1
clone size: few
CDR3 protein: CASSYSILGGPRGEQFF
CDR3 DNA: TGTGCCAGCAGTTACTCCATTCTAGGGGGACCGAGGGGGGAGCAGTTCTTC

D gene: TRBD2
V gene: TRBV7-3
J gene: TRBJ2-7
clone size: few
CDR3 protein: CASSLRRGGEQYF
CDR3 DNA: TGTGCCAGCAGCTTACGGCGCGGGGGCGAGCAGTACTTC

D gene: TRBD2
V gene: TRBV7-3
J gene: TRBJ2-7
clone size: -
CDR3 protein: CASSLGSGGAHEQYF
CDR3 DNA: TGTGCCAGCAGCTTAGGAAGCGGGGGGGCCCACGAGCAGTACTTC

D gene: -
V gene: TRBV15
J gene: TRBJ1-2
clone size: -
CDR3 protein: CATSRVGAGYGYTF
CDR3 DNA: TGTGCCACCAGCAGAGTGGGGGCGGGCTATGGCTACACCTTC

D gene: -
V gene: TRBV7-9
J gene: TRBJ1-6
clone size: once
CDR3 protein: CASRRRALGLDNSPLHF
CDR3 DNA: TGTGCCAGCCGCCGGAGGGCCCTCGGCCTGGATAATTCACCCCTCCACTTT

D gene: TRBD2
V gene: TRBV7-6
J gene: TRBJ2-1
clone size: -
CDR3 protein: CASSSPTSPPGQFF
CDR3 DNA: TGTGCCAGCAGCTCTCCGACTAGCCCCCCGGGGCAGTTCTTC

D gene: -
V gene: TRBV6-2/TRBV6-3
J gene: TRBJ2-1
clone size: -
CDR3 protein: CASSYLGLSYNEQFF
CDR3 DNA: TGTGCCAGCAGTTACTTGGGTTTGTCCTACAATGAGCAGTTCTTC

D gene: TRBD1
V gene: TRBV5-1
J gene: TRBJ2-7
clone size: many
CDR3 protein: CASSSGTGVYEQYF
CDR3 DNA: TGCGCCAGCAGCTCCGGGACAGGAGTCTACGAGCAGTACTTC

D gene: -
V gene: TRBV1
J gene: TRBJ1-2
clone size: few
CDR3 protein: CTSRNRTPHNYGYTF
CDR3 DNA: TGCACCAGCAGAAACAGGACTCCGCACAACTATGGCTACACCTTC

D gene: -
V gene: TRBV7-9
J gene: TRBJ2-4
clone size: many
CDR3 protein: CASSLDGGFQYF
CDR3 DNA: TGTGCCAGCAGCTTAGATGGTGGTTTTCAGTACTTC